What follows are 5 T cell receptor beta chains derived from one specimen sequenced in a study of long-term antiretroviral therapy in people with HIV. At survey level, the immunoSEQ assay was run in its v3.0 version. TCRdb keeps only in-frame clones here, not all; method: immunoSEQ multiplex PCR. The data show about 29,000 clones, 80% to 90% seen once. Sequenced here: unsorted PBMCs, sampled roughly 5 years before starting antiretroviral therapy. These receptors all stem from a man aged 45 to 65 with HIV.

The rearrangement joins TRBV6-5 to TRBJ1-1; maybe TRBD1 (6 bases). Germline CDR1 is MNHEY and CDR2 is SVGAGI. The CDR3 consists of 14 residues. Trimming left V 0 bases short and J 3 bases short, with 8 bases between. CDR3 in amino acids: CASSYSNRDTEAFF. In nucleotides, the CDR3 is TGTGCCAGCAGTTACTCGAACAGGGACACTGAAGCTTTCTTT.

V is TRBV23-1 and J is TRBJ2-4, with D maybe TRBD1 (5 bases). TRBV23-1 is an open reading frame whose function is uncertain. This CDR3 spans 13 amino acids. Trimming left V 7 bases short and J 0 bases short, with 7 bases between. The CDR3 region has the DNA TGCGCCAGCAAAGACAGAGCCAAAAACATTCAGTACTTC. Amino acid sequence: CASKDRAKNIQYF.

This chain connects TRBV19 to TRBJ2-5; D is perhaps TRBD1 (5 bases). CDR3 length equals 15 residues. Germline-derived CDR1 and CDR2 are LNHDA and SQIVND (reference sequence). The V and J ends lost 5 bases and 5 bases respectively, with 18 bases between them. The CDR3 DNA follows: TGTGCCAGTAGTCCGGCGGTGGTTAGGGGTGAGACCCAGTACTTC. Translating gives CASSPAVVRGETQYF.

The CDR3 sequence is CASSFDRDRVYEQYF. The DNA of the CDR3 is TGTGCCAGCAGTTTCGACCGGGACAGGGTATACGAGCAGTACTTC. This chain links TRBV7-8 with TRBJ2-7; 9 nucleotides line up with TRBD1. The germline gives CDR1 SGHVS, CDR2 FQNEAQ. Trimming at V came to 6 bases and at J to 4 bases, leaving 10 bases not matched to a gene. This CDR3 region has 15 residues.

The gene calls are TRBV23-1 and TRBJ1-5, with 8 bases fitting TRBD1. TRBV23-1 is an open reading frame whose function is uncertain. The CDR3 covers 19 residues. V dropped 0 bases and J dropped 2; count of bases not matched to a gene: 12. CDR3 protein: CASSQSTQGARSGNQPQHF. The CDR3 DNA reads as TGCGCCAGCAGTCAATCCACTCAGGGGGCGCGTTCAGGCAATCAGCCCCAGCATTTT.